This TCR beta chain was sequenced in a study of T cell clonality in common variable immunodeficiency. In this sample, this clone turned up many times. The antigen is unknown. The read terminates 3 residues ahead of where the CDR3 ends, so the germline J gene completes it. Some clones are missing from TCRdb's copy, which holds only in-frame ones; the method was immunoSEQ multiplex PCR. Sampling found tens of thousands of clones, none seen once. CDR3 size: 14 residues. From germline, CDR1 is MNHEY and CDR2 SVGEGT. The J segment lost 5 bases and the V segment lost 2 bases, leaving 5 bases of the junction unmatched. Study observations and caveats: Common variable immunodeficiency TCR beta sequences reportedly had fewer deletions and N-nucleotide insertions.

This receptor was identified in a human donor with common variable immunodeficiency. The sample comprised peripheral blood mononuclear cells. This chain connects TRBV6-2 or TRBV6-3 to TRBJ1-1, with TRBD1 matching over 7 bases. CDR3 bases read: TGTGCCAGCAGTTACACTAACAGGGGAACTGAA. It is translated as CASSYTNRGTE. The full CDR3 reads CASSYTNRGTEAFF.